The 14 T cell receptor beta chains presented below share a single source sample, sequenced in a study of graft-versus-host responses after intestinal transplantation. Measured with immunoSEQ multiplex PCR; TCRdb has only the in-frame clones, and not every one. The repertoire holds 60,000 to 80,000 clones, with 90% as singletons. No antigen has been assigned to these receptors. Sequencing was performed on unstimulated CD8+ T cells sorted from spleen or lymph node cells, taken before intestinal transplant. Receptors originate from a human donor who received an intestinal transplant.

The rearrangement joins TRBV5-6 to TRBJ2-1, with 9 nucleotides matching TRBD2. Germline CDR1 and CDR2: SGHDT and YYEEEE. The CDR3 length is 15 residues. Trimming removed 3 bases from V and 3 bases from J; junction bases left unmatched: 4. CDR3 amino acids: CASSYLAGHYNEQFF. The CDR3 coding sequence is TGTGCCAGCAGCTACCTAGCGGGGCACTACAATGAGCAGTTCTTC.

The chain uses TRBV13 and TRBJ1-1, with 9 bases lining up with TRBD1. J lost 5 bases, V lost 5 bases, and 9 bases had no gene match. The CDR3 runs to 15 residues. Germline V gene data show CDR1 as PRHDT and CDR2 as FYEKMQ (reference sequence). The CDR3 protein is CASSENRGLWTEAFF. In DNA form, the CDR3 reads TGTGCCAGCAGCGAAAACAGGGGGCTGTGGACTGAAGCTTTCTTT.

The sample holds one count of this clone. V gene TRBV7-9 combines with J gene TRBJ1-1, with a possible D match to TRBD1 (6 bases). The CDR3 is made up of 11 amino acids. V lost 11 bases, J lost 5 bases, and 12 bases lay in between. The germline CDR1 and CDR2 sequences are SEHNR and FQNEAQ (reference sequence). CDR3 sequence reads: CASGGATEAFF. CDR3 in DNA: TGTGCCTCGGGGGGGGCAACTGAAGCTTTCTTT.

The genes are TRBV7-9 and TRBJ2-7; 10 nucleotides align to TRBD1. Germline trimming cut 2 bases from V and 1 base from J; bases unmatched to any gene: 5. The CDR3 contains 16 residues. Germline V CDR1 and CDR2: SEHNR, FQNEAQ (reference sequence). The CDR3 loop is CASSLSPGQGSYEQYF. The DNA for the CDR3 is TGTGCCAGCAGCTTATCACCGGGACAGGGGTCCTACGAGCAGTACTTC.

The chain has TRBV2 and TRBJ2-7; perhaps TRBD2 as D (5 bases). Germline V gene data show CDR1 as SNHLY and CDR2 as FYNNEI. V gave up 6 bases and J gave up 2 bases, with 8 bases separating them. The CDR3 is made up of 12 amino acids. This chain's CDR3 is CASSVTTYEQYF. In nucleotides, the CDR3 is TGTGCCAGCAGCGTGACTACCTACGAGCAGTACTTC.

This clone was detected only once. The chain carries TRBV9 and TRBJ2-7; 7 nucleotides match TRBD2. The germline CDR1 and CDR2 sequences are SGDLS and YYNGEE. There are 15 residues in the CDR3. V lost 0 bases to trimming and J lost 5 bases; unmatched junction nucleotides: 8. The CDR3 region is CASSVGAGEGDEQYF. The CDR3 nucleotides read TGTGCCAGCAGCGTAGGCGCGGGGGAAGGGGACGAGCAGTACTTC.

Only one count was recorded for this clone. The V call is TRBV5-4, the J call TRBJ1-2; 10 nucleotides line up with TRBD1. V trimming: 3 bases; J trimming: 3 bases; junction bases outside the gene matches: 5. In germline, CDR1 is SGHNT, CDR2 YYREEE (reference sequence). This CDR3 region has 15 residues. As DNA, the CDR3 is TGTGCCAGCAGCTACGGGACAGGGGTGGACTATGGCTACACCTTC. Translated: CASSYGTGVDYGYTF.

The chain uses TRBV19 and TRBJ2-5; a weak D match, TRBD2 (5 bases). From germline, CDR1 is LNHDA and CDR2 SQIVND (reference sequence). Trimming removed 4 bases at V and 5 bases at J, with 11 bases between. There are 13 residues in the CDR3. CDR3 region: CASSNWRGETQYF. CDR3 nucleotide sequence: TGTGCCAGTAGTAATTGGAGAGGGGAGACCCAGTACTTC. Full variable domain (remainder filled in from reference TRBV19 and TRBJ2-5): DGGITQSPKYLFRKEGQNVTLSCEQNLNHDAMYWYRQDPGQGLRLIYYSQIVNDFQKGDIAEGYSVSREKKESFPLTVTSAQKNPTAFYLCASSNWRGETQYFGPGTRLLVL.

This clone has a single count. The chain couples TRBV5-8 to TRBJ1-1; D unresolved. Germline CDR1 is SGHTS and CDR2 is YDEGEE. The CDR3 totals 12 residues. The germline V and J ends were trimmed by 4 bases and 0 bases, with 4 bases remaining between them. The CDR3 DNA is TGTGCCAGCAGCCGGGTGAACACTGAAGCTTTCTTT. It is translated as CASSRVNTEAFF.

This CDR3 reads CASSRWGVENIQYF. Written as DNA, the CDR3 is TGTGCCAGCAGTCGGTGGGGGGTTGAAAACATTCAGTACTTC. The V gene is TRBV2, the J gene TRBJ2-4; weak D call: TRBD2 (6 bases). CDR1 and CDR2 from the germline V gene are SNHLY and FYNNEI. The CDR3 is 14 amino acids. The V gene lost 5 bases and the J gene lost 5 bases, with 13 bases spanning the gap.

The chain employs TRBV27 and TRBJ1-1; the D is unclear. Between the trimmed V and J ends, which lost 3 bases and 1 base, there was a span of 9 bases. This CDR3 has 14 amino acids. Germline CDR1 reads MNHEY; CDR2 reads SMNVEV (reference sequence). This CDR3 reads CASSFGVANTEAFF. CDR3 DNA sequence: TGTGCCAGCAGTTTTGGTGTGGCGAACACTGAAGCTTTCTTT.

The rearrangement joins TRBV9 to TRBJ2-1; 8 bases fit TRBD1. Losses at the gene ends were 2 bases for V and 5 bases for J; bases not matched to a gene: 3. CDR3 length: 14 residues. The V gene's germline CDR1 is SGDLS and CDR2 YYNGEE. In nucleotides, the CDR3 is TGTGCCAGCAGCGTCTCGGACAGGGACAATGAGCAGTTCTTC. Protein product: CASSVSDRDNEQFF.

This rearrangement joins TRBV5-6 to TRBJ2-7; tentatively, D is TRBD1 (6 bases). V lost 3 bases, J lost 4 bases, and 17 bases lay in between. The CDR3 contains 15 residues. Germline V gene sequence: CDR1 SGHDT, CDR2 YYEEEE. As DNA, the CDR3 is TGTGCCAGCAGCTCTGGGGGCGGGTTTGGGTACGAGCAGTACTTC. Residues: CASSSGGGFGYEQYF.

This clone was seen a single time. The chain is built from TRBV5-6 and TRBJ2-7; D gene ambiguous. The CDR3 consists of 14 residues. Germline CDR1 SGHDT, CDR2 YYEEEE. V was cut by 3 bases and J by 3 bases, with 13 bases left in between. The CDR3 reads CASSYGVSSYEQYF. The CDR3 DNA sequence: TGTGCCAGCAGCTACGGTGTATCAAGCTACGAGCAGTACTTC.